This is a list of T cell receptor beta chains from one sample in a study of control samples from healthy donors and cancer patients. Sequencing used immunoSEQ multiplex PCR; TCRdb keeps in-frame clones, though not all of them. Of about 98,000 clones in the sample, 75% to 85% are singletons; the top ten hold roughly a tenth. The sample comprised blood. The receptors shown here come from a woman in her 30s in good health. The CDR3 runs from the conserved cysteine through the conserved F or W. The D gene is left open where the match is weak. Expanded clones are given a class, and other clones once, few, many or no size at all.

D,size,V,J,CDR3,DNA
.,.,TRBV2,TRBJ2-7,CASSESGAGEQYF,TGTGCCAGCAGTGAATCGGGGGCAGGGGAGCAGTACTTC
TRBD2,.,TRBV9,TRBJ2-1,CASSVRGNSYNEQFF,TGTGCCAGCAGCGTGCGGGGGAACTCCTACAATGAGCAGTTCTTC
.,.,TRBV6-2/TRBV6-3,TRBJ2-7,CASSLTRRYEQYF,TGTGCCAGCAGTTTAACTAGACGGTACGAGCAGTACTTC
TRBD1,once,TRBV7-2,TRBJ1-3,CASSSQGGVGNTIYF,TGTGCCAGCAGCTCCCAGGGGGGGGTTGGAAACACCATATATTTT
TRBD1,.,TRBV11-2,TRBJ1-2,CASSLASGTGNLGYTF,TGTGCCAGCAGCTTAGCATCCGGGACAGGGAACCTCGGCTACACCTTC
TRBD1,.,TRBV5-1,TRBJ1-2,CASSLDGQGAAGYTF,TGCGCCAGCAGCTTGGACGGACAGGGGGCGGCGGGCTACACCTTC
.,few,TRBV15,TRBJ1-1,CATSRLRETEAFF,TGTGCCACCAGCAGATTGAGGGAAACTGAAGCTTTCTTT
.,.,TRBV5-1,TRBJ1-1,CASSLEGMNTEAFF,TGCGCCAGCAGCTTGGAGGGCATGAACACTGAAGCTTTCTTT
.,.,TRBV6-2/TRBV6-3,TRBJ2-5,CASSYSLFGKTQYF,TGTGCCAGCAGTTATTCCCTCTTTGGGAAGACCCAGTACTTC
TRBD1,.,TRBV7-9,TRBJ2-3,CASSLLPTGVTDTQYF,TGTGCCAGCAGCCTCTTACCGACAGGGGTCACAGATACGCAGTATTTT
.,.,TRBV19,TRBJ1-2,CASWQGHYGYTF,TGTGCCAGTTGGCAGGGACATTATGGCTACACCTTC
TRBD2,.,TRBV12-5,TRBJ2-2,CASGFRTSGGTSTGELFF,TGTGCTAGTGGTTTTCGGACTAGCGGGGGGACGAGCACCGGGGAGCTGTTTTTT
.,.,TRBV2,TRBJ2-3,CASRNPSTDTQYF,TGTGCCAGCAGAAACCCTAGCACAGATACGCAGTATTTT
.,.,TRBV6-4,TRBJ1-6,CASSDGESSPLHF,TGTGCCAGCAGTGACGGAGAGAGTTCACCCCTCCACTTT
TRBD1,few,TRBV5-1,TRBJ1-6,CASSSSTQGANSPLHF,TGCGCCAGCAGCTCCTCGACCCAGGGGGCTAATTCACCCCTCCACTTT
.,.,TRBV21-1,TRBJ1-5,CASSKRPRRNNQPQHF,TGTGCCAGCAGCAAACGGCCTCGGAGGAATAATCAGCCCCAGCATTTT
TRBD1,.,TRBV18,TRBJ1-2,CASSQEQGAPGYTF,TGTGCCAGCTCACAGGAACAGGGGGCGCCGGGCTACACCTTC
.,few,TRBV9,TRBJ1-1,CASSGEGKVFRNTEAFF,TGTGCCAGCAGCGGCGAAGGGAAGGTGTTTCGGAACACTGAAGCTTTCTTT
.,.,TRBV6-2/TRBV6-3,TRBJ1-5,CASSDPGGVGNQPQHF,TGTGCCAGCAGTGACCCGGGGGGCGTGGGCAATCAGCCCCAGCATTTT
.,.,TRBV27,TRBJ2-1,CASSLMGRGRGNEQFF,TGTGCCAGCAGTTTAATGGGGCGGGGAAGGGGGAATGAGCAGTTCTTC
TRBD1,medium-sized,TRBV29-1,TRBJ1-2,CSVEGREGAYGYTF,TGCAGCGTTGAAGGGAGGGAGGGGGCGTATGGCTACACCTTC
.,.,TRBV7-9,TRBJ2-5,CASSLARLGQETQYF,TGTGCCAGCAGCTTAGCCCGACTAGGGCAAGAGACCCAGTACTTC
TRBD1,.,TRBV5-1,TRBJ2-5,CASRGQVQETQYF,TGCGCCAGCAGGGGACAGGTTCAAGAGACCCAGTACTTC
.,.,TRBV7-3,TRBJ2-2,CASSPAQNTGELFF,TGTGCCAGCAGCCCCGCTCAAAACACCGGGGAGCTGTTTTTT
TRBD1,.,TRBV23-1,TRBJ1-5,CASSQSEQGNQPQHF,TGCGCCAGCAGTCAATCGGAACAGGGGAATCAGCCCCAGCATTTT
.,.,TRBV4-2,TRBJ2-5,CASSDLRGKEYQETQYF,TGTGCCAGCAGCGACTTGAGGGGAAAAGAGTACCAAGAGACCCAGTACTTC
.,.,TRBV6-5,TRBJ1-1,CASRQTREHTEAFF,TGTGCCAGCAGGCAGACAAGGGAGCACACTGAAGCTTTCTTT
.,.,TRBV4-3,TRBJ2-3,CASSQDLADTQYF,TGCGCCAGCAGCCAAGATCTAGCAGATACGCAGTATTTT
TRBD1,.,TRBV5-6,TRBJ1-2,CASSGQGWSGYTF,TGTGCCAGCAGTGGACAGGGTTGGTCTGGCTACACCTTC
TRBD1,.,TRBV24-1,TRBJ2-7,CATSAGTGGAKSYEQYF,TGTGCCACCAGTGCCGGGACAGGGGGCGCAAAATCCTACGAGCAGTACTTC
.,.,TRBV25-1,TRBJ1-1,CASSDYGLNTEAFF,TGTGCCAGCAGTGATTACGGGTTGAACACTGAAGCTTTCTTT
.,.,TRBV6-2/TRBV6-3,TRBJ1-2,CASSYAANYGYTF,TGTGCCAGCAGTTACGCTGCTAACTATGGCTACACCTTC
.,few,TRBV12-5,TRBJ2-5,CASGPGRGETQYF,TGTGCTAGTGGCCCCGGACGGGGAGAGACCCAGTACTTC
.,.,TRBV5-1,TRBJ2-1,CASSAIQGREQFF,TGCGCCAGCAGCGCGATACAGGGCAGGGAGCAGTTCTTC
.,once,TRBV7-2,TRBJ2-7,CASSLVRGSEQYF,TGTGCCAGCAGCTTAGTTCGGGGAAGCGAGCAGTACTTC
.,.,TRBV7-2,TRBJ2-1,CASSSSGAYNEQFF,TGTGCCAGCAGCTCCTCGGGGGCCTACAATGAGCAGTTCTTC
TRBD1,.,TRBV12-5,TRBJ2-7,CASGFRTDRAYEQYF,TGTGCTAGTGGTTTCCGAACGGACAGGGCCTACGAGCAGTACTTC
.,.,TRBV18,TRBJ1-3,CASSRTSGTQTSGNTIYF,TGTGCCAGCTCAAGAACATCCGGGACCCAGACCTCTGGAAACACCATATATTTT
TRBD1,.,TRBV3-1/TRBV3-2,TRBJ2-7,CASSAMGQTYEQYF,TGTGCCAGCAGCGCGATGGGACAGACCTACGAGCAGTACTTC
.,once,TRBV7-2,TRBJ2-2,CASSLARSGAGELFF,TGTGCCAGCAGCTTAGCGCGTTCCGGGGCCGGGGAGCTGTTTTTT
.,.,TRBV29-1,TRBJ2-3,CSVESGTDTQYF,TGCAGCGTTGAATCAGGGACAGATACGCAGTATTTT
TRBD2,few,TRBV2,TRBJ2-1,CASFGSGGPPGEQFF,TGTGCCAGCTTTGGTAGCGGGGGGCCCCCAGGTGAGCAGTTCTTC
TRBD1,.,TRBV5-6,TRBJ2-3,CASILTGDTDTQYF,TGTGCCAGCATATTGACAGGGGACACAGATACGCAGTATTTT
.,.,TRBV18,TRBJ1-6,CASSPTATNSPLHF,TGTGCCAGCTCACCAACAGCCACAAATTCACCCCTCCACTTT
TRBD1,.,TRBV7-8,TRBJ2-7,CASSRDRGAYEQYF,TGTGCCAGCAGCAGGGACAGGGGGGCGTACGAGCAGTACTTC
.,.,TRBV5-6,TRBJ1-2,CASSLVGPTNYGYTF,TGTGCCAGCAGCTTGGTTGGGCCCACTAACTATGGCTACACCTTC
TRBD1,.,TRBV18,TRBJ2-1,CASSPPGQGYNEQFF,TGTGCCAGCTCACCACCGGGACAGGGTTACAATGAGCAGTTCTTC
TRBD1,few,TRBV19,TRBJ1-6,CASRAGTANSPLHF,TGTGCCAGTAGGGCCGGGACAGCCAATTCACCCCTCCACTTT
TRBD1,.,TRBV10-2,TRBJ1-4,CASSAQGAKEKLFF,TGCGCCAGCAGTGCCCAGGGGGCTAAGGAAAAACTGTTTTTT
.,many,TRBV6-6,TRBJ1-1,CASSYSAATLPEAFF,TGTGCCAGCAGTTACTCGGCAGCTACTCTACCTGAAGCTTTCTTT
.,.,TRBV4-2,TRBJ2-3,CASSQQPGTDTQYF,TGTGCCAGCAGCCAGCAGCCGGGGACAGATACGCAGTATTTT
TRBD1,.,TRBV5-5,TRBJ1-4,CASSSLQGESEKLFF,TGTGCCAGCAGCTCGCTACAGGGGGAAAGTGAAAAACTGTTTTTT
.,.,TRBV15,TRBJ2-1,CATSGAGAYNEQFF,TGTGCCACCAGCGGGGCCGGGGCCTACAATGAGCAGTTCTTC
.,.,TRBV6-5,TRBJ2-7,CASSPVQGTHEQYF,TGTGCCAGCAGTCCCGTGCAGGGGACCCACGAGCAGTACTTC
.,.,TRBV6-5,TRBJ2-7,CASTEGVTSYEQYF,TGTGCCAGCACCGAGGGGGTAACCTCCTACGAGCAGTACTTC